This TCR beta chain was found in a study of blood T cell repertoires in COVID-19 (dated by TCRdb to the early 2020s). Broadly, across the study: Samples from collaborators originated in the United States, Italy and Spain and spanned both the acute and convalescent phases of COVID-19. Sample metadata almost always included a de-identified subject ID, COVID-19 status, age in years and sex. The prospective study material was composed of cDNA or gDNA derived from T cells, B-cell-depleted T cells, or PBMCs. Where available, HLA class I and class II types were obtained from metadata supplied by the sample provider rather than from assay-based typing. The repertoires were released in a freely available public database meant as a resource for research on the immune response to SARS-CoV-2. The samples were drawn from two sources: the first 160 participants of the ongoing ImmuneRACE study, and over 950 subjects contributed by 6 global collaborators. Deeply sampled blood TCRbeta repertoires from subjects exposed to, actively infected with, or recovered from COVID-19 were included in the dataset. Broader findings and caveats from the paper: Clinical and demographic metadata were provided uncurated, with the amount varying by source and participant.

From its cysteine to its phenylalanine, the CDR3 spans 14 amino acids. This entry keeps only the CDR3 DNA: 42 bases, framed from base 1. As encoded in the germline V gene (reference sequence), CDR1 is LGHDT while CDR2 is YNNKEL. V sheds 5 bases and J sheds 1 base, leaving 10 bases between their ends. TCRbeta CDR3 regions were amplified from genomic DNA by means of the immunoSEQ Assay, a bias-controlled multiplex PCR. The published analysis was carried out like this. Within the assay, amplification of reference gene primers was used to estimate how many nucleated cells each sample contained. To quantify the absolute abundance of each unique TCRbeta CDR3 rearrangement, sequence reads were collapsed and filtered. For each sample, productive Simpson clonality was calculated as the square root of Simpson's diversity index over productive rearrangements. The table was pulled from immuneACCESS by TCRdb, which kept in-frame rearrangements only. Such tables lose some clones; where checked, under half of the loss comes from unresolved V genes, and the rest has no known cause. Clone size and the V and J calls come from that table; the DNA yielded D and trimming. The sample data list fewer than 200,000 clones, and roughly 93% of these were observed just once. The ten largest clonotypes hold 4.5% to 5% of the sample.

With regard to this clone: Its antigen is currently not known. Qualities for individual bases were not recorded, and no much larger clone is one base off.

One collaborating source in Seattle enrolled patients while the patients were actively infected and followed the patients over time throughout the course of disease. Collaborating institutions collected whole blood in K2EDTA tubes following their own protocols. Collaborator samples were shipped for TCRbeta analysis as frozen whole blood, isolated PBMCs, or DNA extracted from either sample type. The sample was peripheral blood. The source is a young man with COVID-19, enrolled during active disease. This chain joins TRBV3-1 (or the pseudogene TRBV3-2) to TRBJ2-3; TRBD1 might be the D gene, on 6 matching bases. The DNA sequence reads TGTGCCAGCAGCACCCGGACAGGCACAGATACGCAGTATTTT. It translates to CASSTRTGTDTQYF.